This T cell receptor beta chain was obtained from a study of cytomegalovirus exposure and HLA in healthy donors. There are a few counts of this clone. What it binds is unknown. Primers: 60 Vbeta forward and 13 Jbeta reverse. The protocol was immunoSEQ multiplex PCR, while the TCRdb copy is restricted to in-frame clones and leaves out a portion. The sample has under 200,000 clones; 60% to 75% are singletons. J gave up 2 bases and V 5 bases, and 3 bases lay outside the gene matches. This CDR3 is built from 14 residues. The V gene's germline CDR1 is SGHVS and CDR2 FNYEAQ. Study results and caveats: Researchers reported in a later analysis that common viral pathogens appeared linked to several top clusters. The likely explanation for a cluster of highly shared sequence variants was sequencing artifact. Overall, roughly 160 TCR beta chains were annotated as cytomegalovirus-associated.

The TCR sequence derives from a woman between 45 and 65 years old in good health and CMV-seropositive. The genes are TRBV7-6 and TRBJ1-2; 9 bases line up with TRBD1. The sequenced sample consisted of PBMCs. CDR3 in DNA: TGTGCCAGCAGCCCCGGACAGGGGAACTATGGCTACACCTTC. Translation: CASSPGQGNYGYTF.